Presented here are 13 T cell receptor beta chains from one specimen sequenced in a study of T cells in Graves' hyperthyroidism and ophthalmopathy. It was RNA transcripts that yielded the amplified TCR beta CDR3 regions. The primer set for the first-round RT-PCR of the TCR CDR3 was HTBI. TCRdb redid the calling of the multiplex PCR reads with MiXCR, one entry per CDR3 protein. The data hold about 400,000 distinct CDR3 sequences, with approximately 15% observed a single time. Sequencing used blood. Source of these receptors: a woman in her twenties or thirties with Graves' hyperthyroidism.

The gene calls are TRBV11-2 and TRBJ2-1; 9 positions match TRBD2. The CDR3 has 16 amino acids. The ends lost 5 bases at V and 6 bases at J; junction bases unmatched: 11. Germline V CDR1 and CDR2: SGHAT, FQNNGV. In DNA form, the CDR3 reads TGTGCCAGCAGCCCAACCTCCGCGGGAGGGGGCAATGAGCAGTTCTTC. Translation: CASSPTSAGGGNEQFF.

Comment on this clonotype: Mismatch with germline at one junction end may stem from a read error. The chain couples TRBV7-9 to TRBJ2-5; D gene ambiguous. The CDR3 contains 8 residues. Germline assignment: CDR1 SEHNR and CDR2 FQNEAQ (reference sequence). This chain's CDR3 is CASSSEDF. CDR3 bases: TGTGCCAGCAGCTCCGAAGACTTC.

This clonotype has at least ten counts. This chain uses TRBV28 with TRBJ2-1; D gene unclear. The germline V gene has CDR1 MDHEN and CDR2 SYDVKM. This CDR3 comprises 15 residues. Between the trimmed V and J ends, which lost 1 base and 4 bases, there was a span of 11 bases. The CDR3 nucleotides are TGTGCCAGCAGTTTATTATTCGCCTCTTACAATGAGCAGTTCTTC. Its protein product is CASSLLFASYNEQFF.

This clonotype was observed a few times. The chain is built from TRBV28 and TRBJ1-4; the D is unclear. The V and J ends lost 6 bases and 6 bases respectively, with 14 bases between them. Per germline, CDR1 MDHEN and CDR2 SYDVKM. This CDR3 region has 14 residues. CDR3 loop: CASSPSGRYEKLFF. The CDR3 nucleotides are TGTGCCAGCAGCCCTTCCGGGAGATATGAAAAACTGTTTTTT.

This clonotype has a handful of counts. The CDR3 sequence is CASSLGLAGGPGQETQYF. CDR3 in DNA: TGTGCCAGCTCACTAGGACTAGCGGGAGGGCCAGGACAAGAGACCCAGTACTTC. V gene TRBV18 combines with J gene TRBJ2-5, with 15 bases matching TRBD2. The CDR3 extends over 18 amino acids. With V trimmed by 4 bases and J by 2 bases, 8 bases remained unmatched. Germline CDR1 and CDR2: KGHSH and LQKENI.

This clonotype was counted ten times or more. V usage is TRBV11-2 and J usage is TRBJ2-1; 12 bases align to TRBD2. The CDR3 covers 15 residues. CDR1 SGHAT and CDR2 FQNNGV come from the germline V gene. With 5 bases clipped from V and 5 bases from J, the junction kept 4 bases outside the gene matches. CDR3 sequence (DNA): TGTGCCAGCAGCGTTAGACTAGCGGGAGACAATGAGCAGTTCTTC. It encodes CASSVRLAGDNEQFF.

The sample holds a few counts of this clonotype. The rearrangement links TRBV15 to TRBJ2-7; TRBD2 aligns across 11 bases. Germline CDR1 is LNHNV and CDR2 is YYDKDF (reference sequence). The CDR3 is 15 amino acids. The V segment lost 5 bases and the J segment 3 bases; nucleotides outside the gene matches: 6. The CDR3 region has the DNA TGTGCCACCAGCGTAACTAGCGGGAGTTACTACGAGCAGTACTTC. Protein sequence: CATSVTSGSYYEQYF.

The chain carries TRBV9 and TRBJ1-2; D ambiguous. The CDR3 runs 13 residues. The germline V gene encodes CDR1 SGDLS and CDR2 YYNGEE. V was pared by 4 bases and J by 0 bases, with 7 bases between. CDR3 sequence reads: CASSRVSNYGYTF. The CDR3 DNA is TGTGCCAGCAGCCGAGTCTCTAACTATGGCTACACCTTC.

This clonotype was seen many times. The chain is built from TRBV20-1 and TRBJ2-1; TRBD1 or TRBD2 may be the D gene (5 bases each). CDR3 size: 14 residues. Germline lookup yields CDR1 DFQATT and CDR2 SNEGSKA (reference sequence). Trimming removed 6 bases at V and 2 bases at J, with 14 bases between. CDR3 sequence: CSAQTGTPYNEQFF. CDR3 DNA: TGCAGTGCGCAGACCGGGACCCCCTACAATGAGCAGTTCTTC.

The rearrangement uses TRBV29-1 and TRBJ2-1; 11 nucleotides match TRBD2. This CDR3 has 18 residues. Germline CDR1 is SQVTM and CDR2 is ANQGSEA. The V segment lost 8 bases and the J segment 1 base; nucleotides outside the gene matches: 16. CDR3: CSPGRVAGGVNSYNEQFF. The CDR3 coding sequence is TGCAGCCCGGGGAGGGTAGCGGGAGGGGTCAATTCCTACAATGAGCAGTTCTTC.

This clonotype was counted ten times or more. The chain links TRBV28 to TRBJ2-3, with 7 bases aligning to TRBD2. CDR1 and CDR2 from the germline V gene are MDHEN and SYDVKM. The CDR3 contains 18 residues. J lost 0 bases, V lost 6 bases, and 15 bases had no gene match. The CDR3 nucleotides are TGTGCCAGCAGCACCTGGGCTGACGGGAGGCCCAGCACAGATACGCAGTATTTT. This encodes CASSTWADGRPSTDTQYF.

There are a few counts of this clonotype. The rearrangement links TRBV7-9 to TRBJ2-1; 10 bases line up with TRBD1. V lost 5 bases and J lost 1; bases outside the gene matches: 14. CDR1 is SEHNR, CDR2 FQNEAQ, per germline (reference sequence). This CDR3 is built from 19 residues. The CDR3 spells CASSLRTGGNLLSYNEQFF. CDR3 nucleotides: TGTGCCAGCAGCCTCAGGACAGGGGGAAATCTATTATCCTACAATGAGCAGTTCTTC.

This clonotype was recorded many times. This chain joins TRBV20-1 and TRBJ2-7; D is possibly TRBD2 (6 bases). Germline V gene sequence: CDR1 DFQATT, CDR2 SNEGSKA (reference sequence). The V gene lost 3 bases and the J gene lost 5 bases, with 17 bases spanning the gap. This CDR3 has 14 residues. The chain's CDR3 is CSASAGNPRNEQYF. The CDR3 DNA is TGCAGTGCTAGCGCGGGGAACCCTAGGAACGAGCAGTACTTC.